This T cell receptor (beta chain) is from a study of early T cells in non-severe SARS-CoV-2 infection. Study-wide context: It was bulk RNA from unsorted whole blood that was sequenced, and the chains were unpaired.

Individual cDNA molecules each received unique molecular identifiers attached to them. One entry per CDR3 protein, called by TCRdb with MiXCR from the 5' RACE reads. The sample has over 50,000 distinct CDR3 sequences, roughly 7.6% seen once. Study results and limitations: VDJdb matching favored anti-spike CD8 responses, missing private and CD4 specificities.

Germline CDR1 and CDR2: MNHEY and SMNVEV (reference sequence). The length of the CDR3 is 12 residues. Unmatched junction bases numbered 1, after V lost 6 bases and J lost 4 bases. Notes on this clonotype: Its antigen is not known.

This clonotype originated in an adult who was a healthcare worker with PCR-confirmed SARS-CoV-2 infection or an uninfected control (not recorded which). V and J are TRBV27 and TRBJ2-3; 7 nucleotides align to TRBD2. This sample comprised whole blood, obtained at baseline. The CDR3 sequence is CASSGLADTQYF. The CDR3 DNA reads as TGTGCCAGCAGCGGACTAGCAGATACGCAGTATTTT.